A single sample gave rise to the 18 T cell receptor beta chains below, sequenced in a study of T cells in Graves' hyperthyroidism and ophthalmopathy. Regions amplified from RNA transcripts were the TCR beta CDR3 regions. When the TCR CDR3 underwent first-round RT-PCR, the HTBI primer set was used. TCRdb recomputed calls from the multiplex PCR reads with MiXCR, one row per CDR3 protein. The sample records fewer than 750,000 distinct CDR3 sequences, roughly 15% being singletons. Material: blood. The receptor source for this set is a woman between 50 and 59 years old with Graves' ophthalmopathy.

This clonotype was detected many times. The chain uses TRBV5-1 and TRBJ2-1; the match to TRBD2 covers 13 bases. With V trimmed by 3 bases and J by 0 bases, 3 bases remained unmatched. CDR1 is SGHRS, CDR2 YFSETQ, per germline. CDR3 length: 17 residues. CDR3: CASSWGLAGSSYNEQFF. The CDR3, as DNA: TGCGCCAGCAGCTGGGGACTAGCGGGAAGCTCCTACAATGAGCAGTTCTTC. Using reference TRBV5-1 and TRBJ2-1 for the parts outside the CDR3, the full variable domain is KAGVTQTPRYLIKTRGQQVTLSCSPISGHRSVSWYQQTPGQGLQFLFEYFSETQRNKGNFPGRFSGRQFSNSRSEMNVSTLELGDSALYLCASSWGLAGSSYNEQFFGPGTRLTVL.

This clonotype was recorded at least ten times. J is TRBJ2-5 and V is TRBV6-2 or TRBV6-3; 7 bases are shared with TRBD2. The CDR3 runs to 16 residues. The germline gives CDR1 MNHEY, CDR2 SVGEGT. The ends lost 2 bases at V and 4 bases at J; junction bases unmatched: 10. The CDR3 bases are TGTGCCAGCAGTTACGCGGCTAGCGGAATAAGAGAGACCCAGTACTTC. Its protein is CASSYAASGIRETQYF.

This clonotype occurred many times. The chain is built from TRBV9 and TRBJ2-2; D unresolved. V was clipped by 0 bases and J by 2 bases, with 8 bases between them. Germline CDR1 is SGDLS and CDR2 is YYNGEE. The CDR3 contains 15 residues. CDR3 nucleotides: TGTGCCAGCAGCGTAGTCGGCAAAAACACCGGGGAGCTGTTTTTT. Its translation is CASSVVGKNTGELFF.

At least ten counts were recorded for this clonotype. The chain joins TRBV28 to TRBJ1-4; D call uncertain. The CDR3 consists of 12 residues. Germline V CDR1 and CDR2: MDHEN, SYDVKM. The V end was cut by 6 bases, the J end by 8 bases, with 10 bases between. CDR3 protein: CASSVRREKLFF. For the CDR3, the DNA is TGTGCCAGCAGCGTCAGGAGAGAAAAACTGTTTTTT.

The table lists this clonotype with many counts. The V call is TRBV7-2, the J call TRBJ2-1; possible D gene TRBD2, 6 bases. V was cut by 4 bases and J by 6 bases, with 22 bases left in between. Germline V gives CDR1 SGHTA, CDR2 FQGNSA. This CDR3 region has 17 residues. CDR3 protein: CASSSEPGLHNRNEQFF. CDR3 bases: TGTGCCAGCAGCTCAGAGCCGGGACTTCATAATCGCAATGAGCAGTTCTTC.

This clonotype turned up a few times. The chain carries TRBV10-3 and TRBJ1-3; D uncertain. Trimming pared 8 bases from V and 2 bases from J, leaving 7 bases between. Germline loops: CDR1 ENHRY, CDR2 SYGVKD. The CDR3 has 12 residues. The CDR3 nucleotides read TGTGCCATCGATGGGGCTGGAAACACCATATATTTT. It encodes CAIDGAGNTIYF.

This clonotype was recorded at least ten times. V usage is TRBV20-1 and J usage is TRBJ2-7; 10 bases line up with TRBD2. Germline CDR1 reads DFQATT; CDR2 reads SNEGSKA (reference sequence). The CDR3 is 14 residues long. Trimming at V came to 4 bases and at J to 4 bases, leaving 7 bases not matched to a gene. The CDR3 is CSAIRTSGQYEQYF. The CDR3 nucleotides are TGCAGTGCTATCAGGACTAGCGGTCAGTACGAGCAGTACTTC.

This clonotype was detected many times. V and J are TRBV7-6 and TRBJ2-3; the D gene is possibly TRBD2 (5 bases). CDR1 is SGHVS and CDR2 is FNYEAQ in the germline V gene. CDR3 length: 14 residues. The germline V and J ends were trimmed by 0 bases and 6 bases, with 10 bases remaining between them. This CDR3 reads CASSLAAGGDTQYF. The DNA of the CDR3 is TGTGCCAGCAGCTTAGCGGCAGGCGGGGATACGCAGTATTTT.

At least ten counts were recorded for this clonotype. This chain connects TRBV6-1 to TRBJ2-6; D unresolved. Deletions cut 6 bases from V and 0 bases from J, with 12 bases between. This CDR3 has 16 amino acids. Germline CDR1 MNHNS, CDR2 SASEGT. The CDR3 nucleotides are TGTGCCAGCAGCTCCCGAGCCGTCTCTGGGGCCAACGTCCTGACTTTC. It codes for CASSSRAVSGANVLTF.

The chain couples TRBV6-1 to TRBJ2-7; weak D call: TRBD1 (7 bases). Deletions cut 7 bases from V and 7 bases from J, with 17 bases between. CDR1 MNHNS and CDR2 SASEGT come from the germline V gene. The CDR3 spans 13 residues. The CDR3 protein is CASKQGRSGEQYF. CDR3 DNA sequence: TGTGCCAGCAAACAGGGGAGGAGTGGAGAGCAGTACTTC.

This clonotype was recorded at least ten times. The chain uses TRBV12-3 or TRBV12-4 and TRBJ2-2; the D gene is possibly TRBD2 (6 bases). CDR3 length: 14 amino acids. Deletions cut 5 bases from V and 3 bases from J, with 10 bases between. DNA for the CDR3: TGTGCCAGCAGTGGGGGACTTTACACCGGGGAGCTGTTTTTT. Its translation: CASSGGLYTGELFF.

This clonotype was counted at least ten times. The CDR3 DNA follows: TGTGCCAGCAGCCAACGGGACAGCTTCACCGGGGAGCTGTTTTTT. Translated: CASSQRDSFTGELFF. The gene calls are TRBV11-1 and TRBJ2-2, with 7 bases fitting TRBD1. Germline lookup yields CDR1 SGHAT and CDR2 FQDESV (reference sequence). This CDR3 region has 15 residues. The junction had 7 bases not matched to a gene; V was cut back by 5 bases and J by 4 bases.

The J gene is TRBJ1-4, the V gene TRBV7-9; D uncertain. The V end was cut by 2 bases, the J end by 5 bases, with 15 bases between. The germline V gene has CDR1 SEHNR and CDR2 FQNEAQ (reference sequence). This CDR3 has 16 amino acids. The CDR3 sequence: CASSLSRIYRNEKLFF. Written as DNA, the CDR3 is TGTGCCAGCAGCTTATCCAGGATTTACAGAAATGAAAAACTGTTTTTT.

This clonotype has a handful of counts. J is TRBJ2-5 and V is TRBV5-1; a weak D match, TRBD1 (5 bases). Germline V gene lookup returns CDR1 SGHRS and CDR2 YFSETQ. V lost 0 bases and J lost 2, with 11 bases in between. This CDR3 has 15 amino acids. CDR3 loop: CASSLEGQSQETQYF. CDR3 DNA: TGCGCCAGCAGCTTGGAGGGGCAGAGTCAAGAGACCCAGTACTTC.

This clonotype occurred many times. The chain recombines TRBV18 with TRBJ2-2; 9 bases are a match to TRBD2. CDR3 length equals 15 residues. CDR1 is KGHSH, CDR2 LQKENI, per germline. V was pared by 3 bases and J by 5 bases, with 4 bases of the junction left unmatched. For the CDR3, the DNA is TGTGCCAGCTCACCTAGCGGGAGTTTGACCGGGGAGCTGTTTTTT. Amino acids: CASSPSGSLTGELFF. The full variable domain, completed using reference TRBV18 and TRBJ2-2, is NAGVMQNPRHLVRRRGQEARLRCSPMKGHSHVYWYRQLPEEGLKFMVYLQKENIIDESGMPKERFSAEFPKEGPSILRIQQVVRGDSAAYFCASSPSGSLTGELFFGEGSRLTVL.

This clonotype was counted many times. The V and J genes are TRBV7-6 and TRBJ2-7; D gene uncertain. The germline V gene encodes CDR1 SGHVS and CDR2 FNYEAQ. The V and J ends lost 5 bases and 5 bases respectively, with 13 bases between them. This CDR3 comprises 13 residues. In DNA, the CDR3 is TGTGCCAGCAGCCAACCCAGCCGCGACGAGCAGTACTTC. Amino acid sequence: CASSQPSRDEQYF.

Only a few counts were recorded for this clonotype. CDR3 amino acids: CASSLVTSHSYNEQFF. The DNA of the CDR3 is TGTGCCAGCAGCCTCGTCACTAGCCACTCCTACAATGAGCAGTTCTTC. This chain connects TRBV28 to TRBJ2-1; D might be TRBD2 (6 bases). V gave up 6 bases and J gave up 0 bases, with 15 bases separating them. The CDR3 contains 16 residues. Germline V gives CDR1 MDHEN, CDR2 SYDVKM.

The chain has TRBV24-1 and TRBJ2-1; TRBD2 agrees at 8 bases. The CDR3 loop spans 15 amino acids. J was trimmed by 6 bases and V by 0 bases; bases with no gene match: 3. Germline CDR1 and CDR2: KGHDR and SFDVKD. The CDR3 reads CATSDLREGGNEQFF. The CDR3 DNA sequence: TGTGCCACCAGTGATTTGCGGGAGGGCGGCAATGAGCAGTTCTTC.